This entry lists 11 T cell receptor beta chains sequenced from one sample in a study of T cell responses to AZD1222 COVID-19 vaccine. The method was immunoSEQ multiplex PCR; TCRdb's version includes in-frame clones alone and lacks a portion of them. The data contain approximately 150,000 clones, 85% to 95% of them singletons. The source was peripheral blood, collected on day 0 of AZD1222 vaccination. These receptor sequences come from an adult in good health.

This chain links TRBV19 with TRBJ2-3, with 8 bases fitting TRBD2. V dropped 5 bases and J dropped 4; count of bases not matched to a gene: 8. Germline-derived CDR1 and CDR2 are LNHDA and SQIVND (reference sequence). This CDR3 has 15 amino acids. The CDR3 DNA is TGTGCCAGTAGTCAGAGACTAGCGTTGGCAGATACGCAGTATTTT. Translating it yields CASSQRLALADTQYF.

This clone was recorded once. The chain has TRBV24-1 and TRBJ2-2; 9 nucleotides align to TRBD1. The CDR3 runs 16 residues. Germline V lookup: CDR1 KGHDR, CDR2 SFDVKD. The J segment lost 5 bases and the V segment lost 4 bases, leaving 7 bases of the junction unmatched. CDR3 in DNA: TGTGCCACCAGTGACCCCGGACAGGGGTTTACCGGGGAGCTGTTTTTT. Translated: CATSDPGQGFTGELFF.

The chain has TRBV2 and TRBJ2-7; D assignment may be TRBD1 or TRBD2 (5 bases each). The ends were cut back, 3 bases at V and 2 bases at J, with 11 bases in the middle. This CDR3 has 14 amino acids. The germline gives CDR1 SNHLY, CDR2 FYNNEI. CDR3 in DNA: TGTGCCAGCAGTGACAGGGAGAAGACCTACGAGCAGTACTTC. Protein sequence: CASSDREKTYEQYF.

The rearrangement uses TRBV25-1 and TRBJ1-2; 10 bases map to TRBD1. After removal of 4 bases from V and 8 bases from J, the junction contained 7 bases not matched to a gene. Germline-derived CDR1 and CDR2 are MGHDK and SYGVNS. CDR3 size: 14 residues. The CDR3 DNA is TGTGCCAGCAGTGCTGGGGACAGGGGATTCGGCTACACCTTC. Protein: CASSAGDRGFGYTF.

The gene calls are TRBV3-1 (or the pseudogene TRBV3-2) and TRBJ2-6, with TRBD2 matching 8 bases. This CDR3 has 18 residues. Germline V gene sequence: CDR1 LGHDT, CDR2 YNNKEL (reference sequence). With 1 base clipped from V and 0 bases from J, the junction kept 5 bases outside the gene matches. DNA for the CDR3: TGTGCCAGCAGCCAAGCGCCGGGGGGGATCTCTGGGGCCAACGTCCTGACTTTC. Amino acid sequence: CASSQAPGGISGANVLTF.

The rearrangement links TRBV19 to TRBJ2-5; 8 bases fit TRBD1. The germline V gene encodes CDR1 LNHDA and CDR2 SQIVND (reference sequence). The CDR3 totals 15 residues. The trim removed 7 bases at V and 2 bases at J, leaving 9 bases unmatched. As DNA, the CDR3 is TGTGCCAGTATGAGGACAGGGTCGGGGCAAGAGACCCAGTACTTC. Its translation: CASMRTGSGQETQYF.

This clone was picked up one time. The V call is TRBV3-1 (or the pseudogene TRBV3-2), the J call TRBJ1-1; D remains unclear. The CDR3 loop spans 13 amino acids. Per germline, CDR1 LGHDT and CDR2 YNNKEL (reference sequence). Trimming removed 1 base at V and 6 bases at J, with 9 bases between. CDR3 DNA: TGTGCCAGCAGCCAAGTCAAAACTTCTGAAGCTTTCTTT. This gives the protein CASSQVKTSEAFF.

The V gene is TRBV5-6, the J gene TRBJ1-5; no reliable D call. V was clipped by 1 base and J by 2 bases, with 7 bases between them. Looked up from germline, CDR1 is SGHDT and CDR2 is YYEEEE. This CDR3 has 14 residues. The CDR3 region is CASSLPGGNQPQHF. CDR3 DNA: TGTGCCAGCAGCTTGCCGGGAGGCAATCAGCCCCAGCATTTT.

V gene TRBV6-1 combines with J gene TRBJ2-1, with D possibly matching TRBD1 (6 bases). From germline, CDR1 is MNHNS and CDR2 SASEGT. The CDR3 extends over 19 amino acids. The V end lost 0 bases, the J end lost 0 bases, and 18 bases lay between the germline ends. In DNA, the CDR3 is TGTGCCAGCAGTGAAGCGCTGGGGGCTAGTGATAGCTCCTACAATGAGCAGTTCTTC. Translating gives CASSEALGASDSSYNEQFF.

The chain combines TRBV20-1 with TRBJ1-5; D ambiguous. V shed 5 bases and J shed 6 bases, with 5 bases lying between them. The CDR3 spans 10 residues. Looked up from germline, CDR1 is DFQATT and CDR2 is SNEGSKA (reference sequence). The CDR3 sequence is CSAGPQPQHF. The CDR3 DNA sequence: TGCAGTGCTGGTCCTCAGCCCCAGCATTTT.

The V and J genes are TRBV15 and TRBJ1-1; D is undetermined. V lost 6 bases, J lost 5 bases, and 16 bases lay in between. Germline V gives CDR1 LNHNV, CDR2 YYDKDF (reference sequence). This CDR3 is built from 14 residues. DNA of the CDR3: TGTGCCACCAGTAGCTGGTGGAGGGATACTGAAGCTTTCTTT. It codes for CATSSWWRDTEAFF.